This T cell receptor beta chain was recovered during a study of shared clonotypes between healthy human individuals. Deletions cut 9 bases from V and 7 bases from J, with 15 bases between. The CDR3 sequence is 12 residues long. Germline V gene sequence: CDR1 MNHNS, CDR2 SASEGT. Deep level was the assay's run setting. Some clones are missing from TCRdb's copy, which holds only in-frame ones; the method was immunoSEQ multiplex PCR. The sample contains some 2,500,000 clones, approximately 93% of which appear only once. All donors were healthy HIV-negative adults lacking recent acute infections or vaccinations.

The gene calls are TRBV6-1 and TRBJ1-2; a possible D gene is TRBD1 (5 bases). Sequencing was carried out using naive CD4+ T cells from PBMCs. Subset in this sample: CD45RA+ positively selected. The receptor was derived from a man aged 18 to 30 in good health. Some clones in this sample may be carry-over from other donors' samples. CDR3 bases: TGTGCCAGTCTCGGGGCCGGGTCTGGCTACACCTTC. It is translated as CASLGAGSGYTF.